This is a list of T cell receptor beta chains from one sample in a study of shared clonotypes between healthy human individuals. The repertoire was sequenced with immunoSEQ multiplex PCR; TCRdb's copy has only in-frame clones and lacks some. This table holds some 1 million clones, more than 65% found once. The sequencing sample was made of memory CD4+ T cells sorted from blood. Receptors were obtained from a man in his late teens or twenties in good health. Each CDR3 is given with its conserved first and last residue. The order of the fields is J gene, D gene, clone size, V gene, CDR3 DNA, CDR3 protein. D genes are given only for firm matches. A row's size may be missing; if present it is once, few, many or a size class.

>TRBJ1-2|NA|few|TRBV27
TGTGCCAGCAGTACCATGACAGGCAAGCCCTATGGCTACACCTTC
CASSTMTGKPYGYTF
>TRBJ2-3|NA|NA|TRBV6-6
TGTGCCAGCCTGACTGACGGCACAGATACGCAGTATTTT
CASLTDGTDTQYF
>TRBJ1-2|NA|NA|TRBV9
TGTGCCAGCAGCGTAGAGGGATGGACTAATTATGGCTACACCTTC
CASSVEGWTNYGYTF
>TRBJ1-2|TRBD1|NA|TRBV10-3
TGTGCCATCAGTGGGGACAGGGGCTATGGCTACACCTTC
CAISGDRGYGYTF
>TRBJ1-2|TRBD1|NA|TRBV14
TGTGCCAGCAGCCCATCCGGGACAGGCCCCTATGGCTACACCTTC
CASSPSGTGPYGYTF
>TRBJ1-2|NA|NA|TRBV29-1
TGCAGCGTTCGGTTGGGGACGAATGAAAACTATGGCTACACCTTC
CSVRLGTNENYGYTF
>TRBJ2-5|NA|NA|TRBV28
TGTGCCAGCAAACGTTCGGCGGGGGAGACCCAGTACTTC
CASKRSAGETQYF
>TRBJ2-7|TRBD2|NA|TRBV6-5
TGTGCCAGCAGTTCAGGAAGCGGGGGCGAGCAGTACTTC
CASSSGSGGEQYF
>TRBJ2-7|NA|once|TRBV2
TGTGCCAGCAGTCAGGGTACATACGAGCAGTACTTC
CASSQGTYEQYF
>TRBJ2-4|TRBD2|NA|TRBV28
TGTGCCAGCAGTTTGACTAGCGGGGGAACCAAAAACATTCAGTACTTC
CASSLTSGGTKNIQYF
>TRBJ1-3|NA|NA|TRBV7-2
TGTGCCAGCAGCACCCAGACCCTCTCTGGAAACACCATATATTTT
CASSTQTLSGNTIYF
>TRBJ2-1|TRBD2|NA|TRBV29-1
TGCAGCGTTGCCCCGACTAGCGGGGAGTCGCCCCCCGACAATGAGCAGTTCTTC
CSVAPTSGESPPDNEQFF
>TRBJ1-4|NA|NA|TRBV4-1
TGCGCCAGCAGCCAAGATCGTGGGGGATCAACTAATGAAAAACTGTTTTTT
CASSQDRGGSTNEKLFF
>TRBJ2-7|NA|NA|TRBV6-1
TGTGCCAGCAGTGGGGTTCGGTACGAGCAGTACTTC
CASSGVRYEQYF
>TRBJ2-3|NA|NA|TRBV27
TGTGCCAGCAGTTTAATAGGACAGAGCACAGATACGCAGTATTTT
CASSLIGQSTDTQYF
>TRBJ2-6|NA|NA|TRBV5-1
TGCGCCAGCAGCAACGGACAACTCTCTGGGGCCAACGTCCTGACTTTC
CASSNGQLSGANVLTF
>TRBJ2-4|NA|NA|TRBV2
TGTGCCAGCAGGGGGGGGCCCAGCCAGTACTTC
CASRGGPSQYF
>TRBJ2-3|NA|NA|TRBV6-5
TGTGCCAGCAGTCAACAGGTGAGCACAGATACGCAGTATTTT
CASSQQVSTDTQYF
>TRBJ1-6|TRBD1|NA|TRBV9
TGTGCCAGCAGTCCCGGGGAGGGGGCCGGGGGTTCACCCCTCCACTTT
CASSPGEGAGGSPLHF
>TRBJ2-7|TRBD2|NA|TRBV18
TGTGCCAGCTCACCCGTGGCGACGGGGACTAGCGGGTACGAGCAGTACTTC
CASSPVATGTSGYEQYF
>TRBJ2-3|NA|NA|TRBV2
TGTGCCAGCAGGCCTCAGGGGCTTAGCACAGATACGCAGTATTTT
CASRPQGLSTDTQYF
>TRBJ2-5|NA|NA|TRBV2
TGTGCCAGCAGTGCGGACTCTGCACAAGAGACCCAGTACTTC
CASSADSAQETQYF
>TRBJ2-1|TRBD2|once|TRBV29-1
TGCAGCGTTGTGACTAGCTTCTCCTACAATGAGCAGTTCTTC
CSVVTSFSYNEQFF
>TRBJ2-2|TRBD2|few|TRBV11-3
TGTGCCAGCAGCTTAAATTTACTAGCGGGAGACACCGGGGAGCTGTTTTTT
CASSLNLLAGDTGELFF
>TRBJ2-7|NA|NA|TRBV30
TGTGCCTGGAGTTACAAGGGTTCACGCCACGAGCAGTACTTC
CAWSYKGSRHEQYF
>TRBJ2-7|NA|NA|TRBV11-2
TGTGCCAGCAGCTTAGTGGGGGGATACAGGGGCCGCCACGAGCAGTACTTC
CASSLVGGYRGRHEQYF
>TRBJ2-6|NA|few|TRBV5-1
TGCGCCAGCAGCTTAACAAGACAGGCGGCCTTAAGCTCTGGGGCCAACGTCCTGACTTTC
CASSLTRQAALSSGANVLTF
>TRBJ1-5|NA|many|TRBV19
TGTGCCAGTGGGAGCCTCTTCTATAGCAATCAGCCCCAGCATTTT
CASGSLFYSNQPQHF
>TRBJ1-2|NA|NA|TRBV29-1
TGCAGCGTCCTAGGGCTGGGTGGCTACACCTTC
CSVLGLGGYTF
>TRBJ2-1|NA|NA|TRBV5-1
TGCGCCAGCAGCTTGGATGGGTTCTCCTACAATGAGCAGTTCTTC
CASSLDGFSYNEQFF
>TRBJ2-7|NA|NA|TRBV7-2
TGTGCCAGCAGCTTAGTGGCCGGGAATCCCCACGAGCAGTACTTC
CASSLVAGNPHEQYF
>TRBJ2-7|TRBD1|many|TRBV5-4
TGTGCCAGCAGCTCACCAGGGACAGGGGAGAACGAGCAGTACTTC
CASSSPGTGENEQYF
>TRBJ2-7|NA|NA|TRBV7-2
TGTGCCAGAAGCCACCCCCCCTCACAGCTCACGGGGTCCTACGAGCAGTACTTC
CARSHPPSQLTGSYEQYF
>TRBJ2-7|NA|NA|TRBV9
TGTGCCAGCAGCCCCCACAGGGTTATCAACGAGCAGTACTTC
CASSPHRVINEQYF
>TRBJ1-1|NA|few|TRBV9
TGTGCCAGCAGCGTTAACAAGGGCACTGAAGCTTTCTTT
CASSVNKGTEAFF
>TRBJ1-2|NA|NA|TRBV6-1
TGTGCCAGCAGAATAGACGGTAACTATGGCTACACCTTC
CASRIDGNYGYTF
>TRBJ2-5|NA|NA|TRBV19
TGTGCCAGTAGTATAGGCTCGACCCAGTACTTC
CASSIGSTQYF
>TRBJ1-2|TRBD1|NA|TRBV5-6
TGTGCCAGCAGCCCGGGACAGGGTATCTCCTTTGGCTACACCTTC
CASSPGQGISFGYTF
>TRBJ2-3|TRBD2|once|TRBV30
TGTGCCTGGAGTGTTGGTAAGCGGGGCCCTAGCACAGATACGCAGTATTTT
CAWSVGKRGPSTDTQYF
>TRBJ2-3|NA|NA|TRBV27
TGTGCCAGCAGTTTAAGTCGAAGGGGCACAGATACGCAGTATTTT
CASSLSRRGTDTQYF
>TRBJ2-5|TRBD2|NA|TRBV7-8
TGTGCCAGCAGCTCTAATAGCGGGGGGGCCGGAGAGACCCAGTACTTC
CASSSNSGGAGETQYF
>TRBJ2-7|NA|NA|TRBV21-1
TGTGCCAGCAGCAAATTCAGGCGAGCGGGAGGAGTCCACGAGCAGTACTTC
CASSKFRRAGGVHEQYF
>TRBJ2-1|NA|NA|TRBV7-9
TGTGCCAGCAGTGGAGAACATCGGCAGTTCTTC
CASSGEHRQFF
>TRBJ2-7|NA|few|TRBV15
TGTGCCACCAGCTTCGGCGGCTCGTCCTACGAGCAGTACTTC
CATSFGGSSYEQYF
>TRBJ1-2|TRBD1|NA|TRBV7-9
TGTGCCAGCAGCTTAGGAATAACAGGGGTTGATAGCTATGGCTACACCTTC
CASSLGITGVDSYGYTF
>TRBJ2-7|NA|NA|TRBV6-5
TGTGCCAGCAGTTACTCGAGGGGGAGCTCCTACGAGCAGTACTTC
CASSYSRGSSYEQYF
>TRBJ2-5|NA|NA|TRBV19
TGTGCCAGTTCCGTCGAAGAGACCCAGTACTTC
CASSVEETQYF
>TRBJ1-2|TRBD1|NA|TRBV7-2
TGTGCCAGCAGCCCGGGGACAGAAGGCTACACCTTC
CASSPGTEGYTF
>TRBJ2-5|NA|NA|TRBV2
TGTGCCAGCAGTGACCGGGGTTTGCTTGTAGAGACCCAGTACTTC
CASSDRGLLVETQYF
>TRBJ1-6|TRBD1|NA|TRBV30
TGTGCCTGGAGGGACAGGGGGCGGAATTCACCCCTCCACTTT
CAWRDRGRNSPLHF
>TRBJ1-2|NA|NA|TRBV6-5
TGTGCCAGCAGTTACTCGTGGGAGCCAAACTATGGCTACACCTTC
CASSYSWEPNYGYTF
>TRBJ2-7|NA|NA|TRBV6-1
TGTGCCAGCAGTGAAGGATACGAGCAGTACTTC
CASSEGYEQYF
>TRBJ1-5|NA|once|TRBV5-6
TGTGCCAGCAGCTTGGGGGCCAGGCCCTATAGCAATCAGCCCCAGCATTTT
CASSLGARPYSNQPQHF
>TRBJ2-6|NA|few|TRBV5-4
TGTGCCAGCAGCTTGTCTGGGGCCAACGTCCTGACTTTC
CASSLSGANVLTF